This TCR beta chain was sequenced during a study of PD-1 blockade in classical Hodgkin lymphoma. Background on the study: Intravenous nivolumab at 3 mg/kg was given to patients every 2 weeks. Broader study findings: Healthy donors reportedly exceeded newly diagnosed patients in baseline TCR diversity.

As for time point: cycle 4 day 1 (C4D1), after 5 to 7 weeks of nivolumab. Every patient experienced relapse after autologous stem cell transplantation, and brentuximab vedotin exposure varied. V gave up 0 bases and J gave up 1 base, with 9 bases separating them. This CDR3 spans 15 amino acids. CDR1 and CDR2 (germline): ENHRY, SYGVKD. Produced via immunoSEQ multiplex PCR; TCRdb's table is partial and in-frame only. Of approximately 90,000 clones in the sample, under 85% were seen once. On this clone itself: The antigen remains unidentified.

Sequenced here: peripheral blood mononuclear cells (PBMCs), sampled before the fourth cycle of nivolumab. The V call is TRBV10-3, the J call TRBJ1-1, with D uncertain. The receptor was derived from a human donor with classical Hodgkin lymphoma. DNA for the CDR3: TGTGCCATCAGTGAGTCCCCCGGCGGGAACACTGAAGCTTTCTTT. Translation: CAISESPGGNTEAFF.